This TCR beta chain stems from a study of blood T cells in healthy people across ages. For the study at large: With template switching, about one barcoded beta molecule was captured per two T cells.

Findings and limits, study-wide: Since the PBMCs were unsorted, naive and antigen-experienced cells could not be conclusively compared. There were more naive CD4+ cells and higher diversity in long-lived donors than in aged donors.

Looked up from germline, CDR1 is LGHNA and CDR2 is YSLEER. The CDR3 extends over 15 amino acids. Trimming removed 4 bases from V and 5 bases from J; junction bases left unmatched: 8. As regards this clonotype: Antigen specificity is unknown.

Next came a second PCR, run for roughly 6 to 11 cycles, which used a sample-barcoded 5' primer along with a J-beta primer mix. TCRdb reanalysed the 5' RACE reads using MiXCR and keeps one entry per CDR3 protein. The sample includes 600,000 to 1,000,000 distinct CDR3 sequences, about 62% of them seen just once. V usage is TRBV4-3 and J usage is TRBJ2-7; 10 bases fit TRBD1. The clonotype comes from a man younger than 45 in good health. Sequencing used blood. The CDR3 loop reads CASSLQGGQGNEQYF. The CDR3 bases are TGCGCCAGCAGCCTCCAAGGGGGACAGGGGAACGAGCAGTACTTC.